This T cell receptor (beta chain) was retrieved from a study of blood T cell repertoires in COVID-19. Germline trimming cut 2 bases from V and 6 bases from J; bases unmatched to any gene: 8. Germline V gene sequence: CDR1 SQVTM, CDR2 ANQGSEA. The CDR3 has 14 amino acids. Profiling relied on immunoSEQ multiplex PCR, and the TCRdb table lists in-frame clones only, not all of them. The sample holds more than 140,000 clones, around 83% seen once. The sequence derives from an older woman with acute or convalescent COVID-19. The chain combines TRBV29-1 with TRBJ2-7, with 9 positions matching TRBD1. Sequenced input: peripheral blood. CDR3 DNA sequence: TGCAGCGTTGAAAGGGGCGACAGGGGGGGCGAGCAGTACTTC. Its protein product is CSVERGDRGGEQYF.